The source of this T cell receptor (beta chain) is a study of T-cell reconstitution after alpha-beta-depleted transplantation in children (dated by TCRdb to about 2016). Looking at the study overall: Using TCR repertoire profiling, the study followed T-cell immune reconstitution in a quantitative way in children after TCRalphabeta/CD19-depleted allogeneic hematopoietic cell transplantation.

The library was generated by PCR. The reads were generated on an Illumina HiSeq 2500. To normalize quantification of the TCRbeta repertoire, the TCR libraries were built with molecular barcoding that relied on unique molecular identifiers. Using fastp at Q25 and MiXCR, TCRdb reprocessed the public reads and kept productive beta chains. Each CDR3 protein gets just one entry, which takes the most common genes and DNA from the rows behind it. The sample table records 200,000 to 250,000 distinct CDR3 sequences; about a tenth of these occur just once. The ten largest make up roughly 6.2% of the sample. V lost 6 bases and J lost 6 bases, and the count of bases not matched to a germline gene is 16. Looking up the germline V gene yields CDR1 WSHSY and CDR2 SAAADI. There are 17 amino acids in the CDR3, from cysteine to phenylalanine inclusive. Of the read, only the CDR3 DNA is kept; its 51 bases are in frame from base 1.

This clonotype was recorded many times. The antigen this receptor binds is unknown. Base-call qualities are not available, and no considerably larger clone is one nucleotide away. The starting material was PBMCs from the stem cell graft donor, obtained from the stem cell graft. Here the chain combines TRBV10-2 and TRBJ1-4; 7 nucleotides in the junction match TRBD1. This TCR was recovered from a human donor who donated a stem cell graft to a child with acute lymphoblastic leukemia. The DNA sequence is TGCGCCAGCAGAAACGCGGGCGAGGGGGCATTATATGAAAAACTGTTTTTT. It codes for CASRNAGEGALYEKLFF.